This is a list of T cell receptor beta chains from one sample in a study of shared T cell receptors in the human thymus. Produced via immunoSEQ multiplex PCR; TCRdb's table is partial and in-frame only. The profile shows about 660,000 clones, 88% of them singletons. The sample was also linked to a second study, of human thymus T cells.

The sample taken for sequencing was thymocytes. Source of these receptors: a boy less than two years old with a congenital heart defect. CDR3s include the opening cysteine and the closing phenylalanine or tryptophan. The D gene is left open where the match is weak. Clone size is shown for a subset of rows, as once, few, many or a class of expanded clone.

-	TRBV10-2	TRBJ2-7	-	CASSESNGSGSSYEQYF	TGCGCCAGCAGTGAGTCGAATGGGAGCGGTAGCTCCTACGAGCAGTACTTC
-	TRBV4-1	TRBJ1-1	-	CASSHFPNTEAFF	TGCGCCAGCAGCCACTTCCCGAACACTGAAGCTTTCTTT
TRBD1	TRBV6-5	TRBJ1-2	once	CASSYSTGPYGYTF	TGTGCCAGCAGTTACTCGACAGGGCCTTATGGCTACACCTTC
TRBD1	TRBV5-4	TRBJ2-7	-	CASSPGQSSYEQYF	TGTGCCAGCTCCCCGGGACAGAGCTCCTACGAGCAGTACTTC
TRBD1	TRBV2	TRBJ1-1	-	CAIPGQGKDTEAFF	TGTGCCATCCCAGGACAGGGGAAGGACACTGAAGCTTTCTTT
-	TRBV21-1	TRBJ2-1	-	CASSQGVAGGYNEQFF	TGTGCCAGCAGTCAAGGGGTAGCGGGAGGTTACAATGAGCAGTTCTTC
TRBD2	TRBV6-4	TRBJ2-1	-	CASRGSGGLIF	TGTGCCAGCAGGGGTAGCGGGGGGTTGATCTTC
TRBD1	TRBV5-4	TRBJ1-2	-	CASSTQTGAYGYTF	TGTGCCAGCAGCACTCAGACAGGGGCCTATGGCTACACCTTC
TRBD2	TRBV4-1	TRBJ2-2	-	CASSQDRREWDTGELFF	TGCGCCAGCAGCCAAGATAGGCGGGAGTGGGACACCGGGGAGCTGTTTTTT
TRBD2	TRBV4-3	TRBJ2-4	-	CASSQDRGLAGLDIQYF	TGCGCCAGCAGCCAAGATCGGGGACTAGCGGGATTGGACATTCAGTACTTC
-	TRBV4-3	TRBJ2-3	-	CASSQTFRPGLHTDTQYF	TGCGCCAGCAGCCAGACTTTCCGCCCGGGACTTCACACAGATACGCAGTATTTT
-	TRBV29-1	TRBJ2-4	-	CSVEDPGVNIQYF	TGCAGCGTTGAAGATCCAGGGGTAAACATTCAGTACTTC
TRBD1	TRBV28	TRBJ1-4	few	CASRGARDRGRNEKLFF	TGTGCCAGCAGGGGGGCCCGGGACAGGGGGCGGAATGAAAAACTGTTTTTT
-	TRBV27	TRBJ2-4	-	CASGSTQVTKNIQYF	TGTGCCAGCGGATCGACACAGGTGACCAAAAACATTCAGTACTTC
-	TRBV10-1	TRBJ2-7	-	CASSPGRSYEQYF	TGCGCCAGCAGTCCTGGGCGATCCTACGAGCAGTACTTC
-	TRBV4-2	TRBJ1-5	-	CASSRIVSNSNQPQHF	TGTGCCAGCAGCCGAATCGTCAGTAATAGCAATCAGCCCCAGCATTTT
-	TRBV4-2	TRBJ2-3	-	CASSQDGGPLAASTDTQYF	TGTGCCAGCAGCCAAGATGGAGGCCCACTAGCAGCTAGCACAGATACGCAGTATTTT
-	TRBV30	TRBJ2-7	-	CAWSTYYEQYF	TGTGCCTGGAGTACCTACTACGAGCAGTACTTC
-	TRBV18	TRBJ2-3	-	CASSPPGTGAGTDTQYF	TGTGCCAGCTCACCACCCGGGACGGGAGCTGGCACAGATACGCAGTATTTT
TRBD2	TRBV29-1	TRBJ2-1	-	CSVYGLAGGPAYNEQFF	TGCAGCGTTTATGGACTAGCGGGAGGACCAGCCTACAATGAGCAGTTCTTC
TRBD2	TRBV19	TRBJ2-7	-	CASSTPGGSTTYEQYF	TGTGCCAGTAGTACCCCGGGCGGGAGTACTACCTACGAGCAGTACTTC
TRBD1	TRBV5-1	TRBJ2-5	-	CASIRGGQGAGETQYF	TGCGCCAGCATCCGCGGGGGACAGGGGGCAGGAGAGACCCAGTACTTC
-	TRBV7-6	TRBJ2-4	-	CASSLGLKDYVNIQYF	TGTGCCAGCAGCTTAGGCCTGAAGGACTACGTAAACATTCAGTACTTC
TRBD2	TRBV25-1	TRBJ2-7	-	CASSGPSGRRPLSYEQYF	TGTGCCAGCAGTGGACCTAGCGGGAGGCGTCCCCTCTCCTACGAGCAGTACTTC
TRBD1	TRBV18	TRBJ2-5	once	CASSPGFRAGQAFQETQYF	TGTGCCAGCTCACCAGGGTTCAGGGCTGGACAGGCTTTCCAAGAGACCCAGTACTTC
-	TRBV6-1	TRBJ2-7	-	CASSDYQEGSHYEQYF	TGTGCCAGCAGTGATTATCAGGAGGGGAGCCATTACGAGCAGTACTTC
-	TRBV6-5	TRBJ2-7	once	CASSYSRTVSSYEQYF	TGTGCCAGCAGTTACTCCAGGACAGTCAGCTCCTACGAGCAGTACTTC
TRBD2	TRBV30	TRBJ2-7	-	CAWSRPTSGIYEQYF	TGTGCCTGGAGTCGCCCGACTAGCGGCATCTACGAGCAGTACTTC
-	TRBV5-8	TRBJ1-2	once	CASSWASFDGYTF	TGTGCCAGCAGCTGGGCCTCCTTCGATGGCTACACCTTC
-	TRBV2	TRBJ1-1	-	CASEGGGPTEAFF	TGTGCCAGCGAGGGTGGCGGCCCCACTGAAGCTTTCTTT
-	TRBV4-3	TRBJ2-5	-	CASSQEGCGEETQYF	TGCGCCAGCAGCCAAGAGGGTTGCGGGGAAGAGACCCAGTACTTC
-	TRBV7-9	TRBJ1-2	-	CASSLGTRDSNYGYTF	TGTGCCAGCAGCTTAGGAACTCGCGACAGCAACTATGGCTACACCTTC
TRBD2	TRBV10-1	TRBJ2-7	-	CASSGPGLAVGAPYEQYF	TGCGCCAGCAGTGGCCCGGGACTAGCGGTGGGGGCCCCCTACGAGCAGTACTTC
TRBD1	TRBV6-5	TRBJ2-7	-	CATNPDRGSYEQYF	TGTGCCACCAACCCGGACAGGGGGTCCTACGAGCAGTACTTC
-	TRBV7-2	TRBJ2-1	-	CASSLGPLERERGNEQFF	TGTGCCAGCAGCTTAGGACCCTTGGAACGGGAGAGGGGTAATGAGCAGTTCTTC
-	TRBV27	TRBJ2-5	-	CASSNRSPSPFKRTQYF	TGTGCCAGCAGCAACAGGTCCCCATCCCCCTTTAAACGGACCCAGTACTTC
TRBD2	TRBV29-1	TRBJ2-5	-	CSVAKRGETQYF	TGCAGCGTAGCTAAGCGGGGAGAGACCCAGTACTTC
TRBD2	TRBV4-1	TRBJ2-7	-	CASSQNLAGGSREQYF	TGCGCCAGCAGCCAGAACCTAGCGGGAGGGTCGAGGGAGCAGTACTTC
TRBD2	TRBV4-1	TRBJ2-7	-	CASSPPGLAGGNSYEQYF	TGCGCCAGCAGCCCGCCTGGACTAGCGGGAGGAAACTCCTACGAGCAGTACTTC
TRBD2	TRBV5-1	TRBJ2-3	-	CASSGVLAGRQADTQYF	TGCGCCAGCAGCGGGGTCCTAGCGGGGAGACAGGCAGATACGCAGTATTTT
TRBD1	TRBV15	TRBJ1-5	-	CATSRDETGFSNQPQHF	TGTGCCACCAGCAGAGATGAGACAGGGTTTAGCAATCAGCCCCAGCATTTT
-	TRBV30	TRBJ1-3	-	CAFSGVAGNTIYF	TGTGCCTTCTCAGGCGTGGCTGGAAACACCATATATTTT